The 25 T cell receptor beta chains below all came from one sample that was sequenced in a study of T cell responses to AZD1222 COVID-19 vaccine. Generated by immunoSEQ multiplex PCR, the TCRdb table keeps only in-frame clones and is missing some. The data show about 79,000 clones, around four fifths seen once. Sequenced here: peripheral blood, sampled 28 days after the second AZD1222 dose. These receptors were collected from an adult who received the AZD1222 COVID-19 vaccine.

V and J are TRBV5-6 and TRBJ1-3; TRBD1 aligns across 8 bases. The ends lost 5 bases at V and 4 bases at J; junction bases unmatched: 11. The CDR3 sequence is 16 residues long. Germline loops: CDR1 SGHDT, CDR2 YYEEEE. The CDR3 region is CASSPSPRGPGNTIYF. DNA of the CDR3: TGTGCCAGCAGTCCAAGCCCCAGGGGGCCAGGAAACACCATATATTTT.

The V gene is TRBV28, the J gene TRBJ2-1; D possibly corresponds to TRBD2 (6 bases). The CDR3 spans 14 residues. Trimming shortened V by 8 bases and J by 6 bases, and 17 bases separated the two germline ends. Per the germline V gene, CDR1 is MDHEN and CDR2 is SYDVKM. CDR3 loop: CASGYPGTFNEQFF. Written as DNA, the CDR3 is TGTGCCAGCGGCTACCCCGGGACTTTCAATGAGCAGTTCTTC.

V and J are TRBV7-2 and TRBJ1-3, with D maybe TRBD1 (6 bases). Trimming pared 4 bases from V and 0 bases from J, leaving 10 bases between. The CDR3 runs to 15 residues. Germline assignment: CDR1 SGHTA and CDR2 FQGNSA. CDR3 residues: CASSYTDSSGNTIYF. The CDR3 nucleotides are TGTGCCAGCAGCTACACGGACAGCTCTGGAAACACCATATATTTT.

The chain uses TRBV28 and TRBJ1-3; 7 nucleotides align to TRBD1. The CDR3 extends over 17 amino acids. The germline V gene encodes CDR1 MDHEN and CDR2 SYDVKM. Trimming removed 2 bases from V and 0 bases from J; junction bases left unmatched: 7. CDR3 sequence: CASSLGDSFISGNTIYF. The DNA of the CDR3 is TGTGCCAGCAGTTTAGGGGACAGCTTCATCTCTGGAAACACCATATATTTT.

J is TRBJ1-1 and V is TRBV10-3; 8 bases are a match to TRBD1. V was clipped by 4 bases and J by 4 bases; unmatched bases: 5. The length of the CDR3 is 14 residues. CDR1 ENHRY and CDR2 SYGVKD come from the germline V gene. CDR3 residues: CAISGQGRGTEAFF. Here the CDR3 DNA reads TGTGCCATCAGTGGACAGGGGCGAGGCACTGAAGCTTTCTTT.

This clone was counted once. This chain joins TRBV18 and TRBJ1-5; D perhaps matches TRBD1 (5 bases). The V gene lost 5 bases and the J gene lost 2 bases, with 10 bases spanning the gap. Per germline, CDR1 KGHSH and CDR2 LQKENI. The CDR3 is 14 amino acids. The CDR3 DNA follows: TGTGCCAGCTCAGCGGGGGAGGGCAATCAGCCCCAGCATTTT. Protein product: CASSAGEGNQPQHF. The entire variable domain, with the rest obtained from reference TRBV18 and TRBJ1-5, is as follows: NAGVMQNPRHLVRRRGQEARLRCSPMKGHSHVYWYRQLPEEGLKFMVYLQKENIIDESGMPKERFSAEFPKEGPSILRIQQVVRGDSAAYFCASSAGEGNQPQHFGDGTRLSIL.

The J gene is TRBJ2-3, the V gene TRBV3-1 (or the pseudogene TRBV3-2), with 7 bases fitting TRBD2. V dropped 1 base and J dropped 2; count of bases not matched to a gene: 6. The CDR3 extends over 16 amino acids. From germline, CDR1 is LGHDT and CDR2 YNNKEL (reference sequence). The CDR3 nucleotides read TGTGCCAGCAGCCAAGCCCTAGCGGAGATCACAGATACGCAGTATTTT. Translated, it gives CASSQALAEITDTQYF.

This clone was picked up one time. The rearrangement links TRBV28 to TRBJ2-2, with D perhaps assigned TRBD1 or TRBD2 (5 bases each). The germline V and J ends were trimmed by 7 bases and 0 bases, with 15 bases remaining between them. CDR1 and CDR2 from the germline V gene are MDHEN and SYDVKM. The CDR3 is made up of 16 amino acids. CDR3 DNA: TGTGCCAGCAACCTACCGGGACGGTCGAACACCGGGGAGCTGTTTTTT. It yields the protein CASNLPGRSNTGELFF. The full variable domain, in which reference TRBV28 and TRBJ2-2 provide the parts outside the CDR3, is DVKVTQSSRYLVKRTGEKVFLECVQDMDHENMFWYRQDPGLGLRLIYFSYDVKMKEKGDIPEGYSVSREKKERFSLILESASTNQTSMYLCASNLPGRSNTGELFFGEGSRLTVL.

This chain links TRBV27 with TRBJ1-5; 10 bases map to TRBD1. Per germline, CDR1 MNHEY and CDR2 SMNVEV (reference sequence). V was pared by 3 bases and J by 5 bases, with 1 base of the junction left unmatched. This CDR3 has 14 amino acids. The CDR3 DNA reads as TGTGCCAGCAGTTTCGGGACAGGGGATCAGCCCCAGCATTTT. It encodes CASSFGTGDQPQHF.

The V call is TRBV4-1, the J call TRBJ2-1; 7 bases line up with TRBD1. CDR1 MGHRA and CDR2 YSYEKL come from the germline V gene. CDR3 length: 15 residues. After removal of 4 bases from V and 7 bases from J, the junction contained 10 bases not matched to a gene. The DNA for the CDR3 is TGCGCCAGCAGCCTAATGGGACAGCGTATGAATGAGCAGTTCTTC. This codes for CASSLMGQRMNEQFF.

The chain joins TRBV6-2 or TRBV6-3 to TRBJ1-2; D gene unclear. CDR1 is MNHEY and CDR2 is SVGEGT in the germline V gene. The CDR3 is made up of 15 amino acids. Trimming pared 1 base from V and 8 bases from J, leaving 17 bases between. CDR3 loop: CASSYYLPQEGGYTF. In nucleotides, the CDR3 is TGTGCCAGCAGTTACTACCTACCCCAGGAAGGCGGCTACACCTTC.

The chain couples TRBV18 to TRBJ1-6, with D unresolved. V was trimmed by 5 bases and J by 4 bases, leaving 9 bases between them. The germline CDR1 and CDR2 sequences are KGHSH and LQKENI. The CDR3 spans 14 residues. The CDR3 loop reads CASSSAGYNSPLHF. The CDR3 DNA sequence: TGTGCCAGCTCATCAGCGGGGTATAATTCACCCCTCCACTTT. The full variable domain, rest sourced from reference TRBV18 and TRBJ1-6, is NAGVMQNPRHLVRRRGQEARLRCSPMKGHSHVYWYRQLPEEGLKFMVYLQKENIIDESGMPKERFSAEFPKEGPSILRIQQVVRGDSAAYFCASSSAGYNSPLHFGNGTRLTVT.

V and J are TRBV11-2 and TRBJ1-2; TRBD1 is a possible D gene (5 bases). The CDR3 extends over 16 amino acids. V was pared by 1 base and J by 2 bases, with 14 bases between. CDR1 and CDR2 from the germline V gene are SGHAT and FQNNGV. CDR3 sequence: CASSLAPASGNYGYTF. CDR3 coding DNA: TGTGCCAGCAGCTTAGCCCCCGCGTCAGGGAACTATGGCTACACCTTC.

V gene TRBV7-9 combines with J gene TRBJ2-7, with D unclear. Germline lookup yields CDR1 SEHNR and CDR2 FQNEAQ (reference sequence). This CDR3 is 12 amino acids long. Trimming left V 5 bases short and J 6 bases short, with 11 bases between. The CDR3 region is CASSPGGFEQYF. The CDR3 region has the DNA TGTGCCAGCAGCCCGGGTGGGTTCGAGCAGTACTTC.

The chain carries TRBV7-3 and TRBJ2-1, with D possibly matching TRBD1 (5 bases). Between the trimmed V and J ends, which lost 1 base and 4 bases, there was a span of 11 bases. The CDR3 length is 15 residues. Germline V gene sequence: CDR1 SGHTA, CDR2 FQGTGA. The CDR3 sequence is CASSLSSGSYNEQFF. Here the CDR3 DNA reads TGTGCCAGCAGCTTAAGCTCAGGGTCGTACAATGAGCAGTTCTTC. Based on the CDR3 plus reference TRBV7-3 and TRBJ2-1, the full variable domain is GAGVSQTPSNKVTEKGKYVELRCDPISGHTALYWYRQSLGQGPEFLIYFQGTGAADDSGLPNDRFFAVRPEGSVSTLKIQRTERGDSAVYLCASSLSSGSYNEQFFGPGTRLTVL.

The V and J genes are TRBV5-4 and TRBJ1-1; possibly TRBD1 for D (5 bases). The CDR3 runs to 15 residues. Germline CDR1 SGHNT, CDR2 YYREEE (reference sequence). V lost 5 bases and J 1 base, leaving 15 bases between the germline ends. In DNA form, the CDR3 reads TGTGCCAGCAGACTGTTGGGGGGAGCGAACACTGAAGCTTTCTTT. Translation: CASRLLGGANTEAFF.

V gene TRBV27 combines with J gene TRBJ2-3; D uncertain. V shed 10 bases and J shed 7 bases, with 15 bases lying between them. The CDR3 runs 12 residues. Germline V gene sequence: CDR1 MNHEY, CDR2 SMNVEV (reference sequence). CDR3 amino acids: CATGPSHYTQYF. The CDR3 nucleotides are TGTGCCACCGGCCCCTCACATTATACGCAGTATTTT.

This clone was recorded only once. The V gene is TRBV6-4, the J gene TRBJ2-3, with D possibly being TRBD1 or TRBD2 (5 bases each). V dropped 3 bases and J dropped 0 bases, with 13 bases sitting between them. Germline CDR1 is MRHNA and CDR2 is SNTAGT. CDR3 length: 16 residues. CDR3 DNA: TGTGCCAGCAGTGAGACCGGGACGGCTAGCACAGATACGCAGTATTTT. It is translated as CASSETGTASTDTQYF.

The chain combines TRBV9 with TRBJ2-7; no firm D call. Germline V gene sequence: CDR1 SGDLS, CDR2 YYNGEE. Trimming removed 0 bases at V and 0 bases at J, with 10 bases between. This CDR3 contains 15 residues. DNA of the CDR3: TGTGCCAGCAGCGTAGAAGAGTCGCCCTCCTACGAGCAGTACTTC. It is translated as CASSVEESPSYEQYF. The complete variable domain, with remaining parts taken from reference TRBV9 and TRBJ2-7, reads DSGVTQTPKHLITATGQRVTLRCSPRSGDLSVYWYQQSLDQGLQFLIQYYNGEERAKGNILERFSAQQFPDLHSELNLSSLELGDSALYFCASSVEESPSYEQYFGPGTRLTVT.

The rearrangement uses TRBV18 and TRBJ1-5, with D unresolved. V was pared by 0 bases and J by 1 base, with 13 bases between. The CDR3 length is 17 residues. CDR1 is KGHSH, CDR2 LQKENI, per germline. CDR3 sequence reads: CASSPPSSGRSNQPQHF. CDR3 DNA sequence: TGTGCCAGCTCACCACCCAGTTCAGGAAGAAGCAATCAGCCCCAGCATTTT. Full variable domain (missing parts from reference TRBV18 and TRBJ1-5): NAGVMQNPRHLVRRRGQEARLRCSPMKGHSHVYWYRQLPEEGLKFMVYLQKENIIDESGMPKERFSAEFPKEGPSILRIQQVVRGDSAAYFCASSPPSSGRSNQPQHFGDGTRLSIL.

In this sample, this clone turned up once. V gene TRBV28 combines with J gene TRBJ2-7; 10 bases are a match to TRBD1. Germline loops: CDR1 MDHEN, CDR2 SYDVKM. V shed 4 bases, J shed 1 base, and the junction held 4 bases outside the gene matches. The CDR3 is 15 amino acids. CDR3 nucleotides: TGTGCCAGCAGTTCGCCGGGACAGGGGTCCTACGAGCAGTACTTC. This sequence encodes CASSSPGQGSYEQYF.

The CDR3 here is CASRVQGANEKLFF. The CDR3, as DNA: TGTGCCAGCAGGGTACAGGGGGCAAATGAAAAACTGTTTTTT. The chain recombines TRBV6-5 with TRBJ1-4; 9 nucleotides match TRBD1. The CDR3 consists of 14 residues. Germline V gene sequence: CDR1 MNHEY, CDR2 SVGAGI. Trimming took 6 bases from V and 5 from J; bases not matched to a gene: 4.

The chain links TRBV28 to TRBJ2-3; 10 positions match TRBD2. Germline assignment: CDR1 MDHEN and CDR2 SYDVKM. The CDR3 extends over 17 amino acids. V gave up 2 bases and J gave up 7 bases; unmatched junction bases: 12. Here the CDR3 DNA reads TGTGCCAGCAGTTTAGGGGGAGCGGGAGGGCCCTGGTATACGCAGTATTTT. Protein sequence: CASSLGGAGGPWYTQYF.

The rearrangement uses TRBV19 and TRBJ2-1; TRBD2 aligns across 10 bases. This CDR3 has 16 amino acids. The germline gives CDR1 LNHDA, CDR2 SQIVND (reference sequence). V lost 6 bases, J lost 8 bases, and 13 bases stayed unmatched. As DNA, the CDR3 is TGTGCCAGTAGACAGAGGGGAAGCGGGAGGGCCCATGAGCAGTTCTTC. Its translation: CASRQRGSGRAHEQFF.

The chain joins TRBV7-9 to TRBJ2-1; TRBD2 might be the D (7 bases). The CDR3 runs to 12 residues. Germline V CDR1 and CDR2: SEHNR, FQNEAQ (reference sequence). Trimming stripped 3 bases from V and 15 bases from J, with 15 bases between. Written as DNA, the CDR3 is TGTGCCAGCAGCTTGGGAGGGCAGGGGACGTTCTTC. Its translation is CASSLGGQGTFF.